These T cell receptor beta chains were read from a single sample in a study of memory CD4+ T cells and cytomegalovirus serostatus. Repertoires were generated with immunoSEQ multiplex PCR, while TCRdb's copy carries only in-frame clones and drops some. The sample contains some 48,000 clones, roughly 78% of which appear only once. Sequenced input: memory CD4+ T cells from blood. All receptors come from an adult in good health and CMV-seronegative. Each CDR3 is given with its conserved first and last residue. The order of the fields is CDR3 DNA, CDR3 protein, D gene, clone size, J gene, V gene. The D gene is left open where the match is weak. The size of a clone is reported for some rows only, either as once, few or many, or as a class for expanded clones.

DNA: TGTGCCAGCAGCTTAGCCGGGAGCGACTACGAGCAGTACTTC; CDR3: CASSLAGSDYEQYF; D: NA; size: NA; J: TRBJ2-7; V: TRBV7-2
DNA: TGTGCCAGCAGCGTAGGGAGCAGCCTTAGCACAGATACGCAGTATTTT; CDR3: CASSVGSSLSTDTQYF; D: NA; size: NA; J: TRBJ2-3; V: TRBV9
DNA: TGTGCCAGCAGCTTACTGGCTGAAGCTTTCTTT; CDR3: CASSLLAEAFF; D: NA; size: NA; J: TRBJ1-1; V: TRBV7-8
DNA: TGTGCCAGCAGACCTAGCGGGAGGGAATACAATGAGCAGTTCTTC; CDR3: CASRPSGREYNEQFF; D: TRBD2; size: NA; J: TRBJ2-1; V: TRBV2
DNA: TGTGCCGGAAACAGGGGGAGTCAGCCCCAGCATTTT; CDR3: CAGNRGSQPQHF; D: TRBD1; size: NA; J: TRBJ1-5; V: TRBV28
DNA: TGTGCCAGTAGTTTCCTCGGGGAGACCCAGTACTTC; CDR3: CASSFLGETQYF; D: NA; size: NA; J: TRBJ2-5; V: TRBV19
DNA: TGTGCCAGCAGTGGTACAGGGGGCTGGTACGAGCAGTACTTC; CDR3: CASSGTGGWYEQYF; D: TRBD1; size: NA; J: TRBJ2-7; V: TRBV6-1
DNA: TGTGCCAGCAGTTCTCTTGAGACTAGCGGGTTCTACAATGAGCAGTTCTTC; CDR3: CASSSLETSGFYNEQFF; D: TRBD2; size: few; J: TRBJ2-1; V: TRBV28
DNA: TGTGCCAGTAGTATAGTGGCAACAGGACAAGAGACCCAGTACTTC; CDR3: CASSIVATGQETQYF; D: NA; size: NA; J: TRBJ2-5; V: TRBV19
DNA: TGTGCCAGCAGCGAGACGGGACAGGGGACAGATACGCAGTATTTT; CDR3: CASSETGQGTDTQYF; D: TRBD1; size: NA; J: TRBJ2-3; V: TRBV9
DNA: TGTGCCTGGAGTGCCCAGACAGGGGGCAATCAGCCCCAGCATTTT; CDR3: CAWSAQTGGNQPQHF; D: TRBD1; size: NA; J: TRBJ1-5; V: TRBV30
DNA: TGTGCCAGCAGCCGGGACGCGGGCACAGATACGCAGTATTTT; CDR3: CASSRDAGTDTQYF; D: NA; size: NA; J: TRBJ2-3; V: TRBV5-4
DNA: TGTGCCAGCAGGGGAGGAGGACAGACCGTTGAAGCTTTCTTT; CDR3: CASRGGGQTVEAFF; D: NA; size: NA; J: TRBJ1-1; V: TRBV6-1
DNA: TGCGCCAGCAGCCCATTGCCGCAGGACACCGGGGAGCTGTTTTTT; CDR3: CASSPLPQDTGELFF; D: NA; size: NA; J: TRBJ2-2; V: TRBV5-1
DNA: TGTGCCAGCAGCTTAGACGCAGGGGGCAATCAGCCCCAGCATTTT; CDR3: CASSLDAGGNQPQHF; D: NA; size: NA; J: TRBJ1-5; V: TRBV7-9
DNA: TGTGCCAGCAGTGAAGCCCCCCGACAGCCCCCGTACTTC; CDR3: CASSEAPRQPPYF; D: NA; size: NA; J: TRBJ2-4; V: TRBV2
DNA: TGTGCCATCAGTGAGCGGACTAGCGGGACAAACCAACCTTACGAGCAGTACTTC; CDR3: CAISERTSGTNQPYEQYF; D: TRBD2; size: once; J: TRBJ2-7; V: TRBV10-3
DNA: TGTGCCAGAAGCTTGGCCGAGGATCAAGAGACCCAGTACTTC; CDR3: CARSLAEDQETQYF; D: NA; size: once; J: TRBJ2-5; V: TRBV5-3
DNA: TGTGCCAGCAGCTTAGGGCGTCAGTTTGGGGCAAGCACTGAAGCTTTCTTT; CDR3: CASSLGRQFGASTEAFF; D: NA; size: NA; J: TRBJ1-1; V: TRBV7-6
DNA: TGTGCCAGCTCACCAGGCCCCGGGGGGAATCAGCCCCAGCATTTT; CDR3: CASSPGPGGNQPQHF; D: NA; size: NA; J: TRBJ1-5; V: TRBV18
DNA: TGTGCCAGCAGGGTAGGGGGGACTTACAATGAGCAGTTCTTC; CDR3: CASRVGGTYNEQFF; D: NA; size: NA; J: TRBJ2-1; V: TRBV28
DNA: TGTGCCAGCAGCCCCGGGACTGGGGTTACAGATACGCAGTATTTT; CDR3: CASSPGTGVTDTQYF; D: NA; size: NA; J: TRBJ2-3; V: TRBV2
DNA: TGCGCCAGCAGCCAGACATCCACGGTCCAAGAGACCCAGTACTTC; CDR3: CASSQTSTVQETQYF; D: NA; size: NA; J: TRBJ2-5; V: TRBV5-1
DNA: TGTGCCATCAGTGGTTTAGAAAATCAGCCCCAGCATTTT; CDR3: CAISGLENQPQHF; D: NA; size: NA; J: TRBJ1-5; V: TRBV10-3
DNA: TGTGCCAGCAGACTTACAGCCGTGGATACGCAGTATTTT; CDR3: CASRLTAVDTQYF; D: NA; size: NA; J: TRBJ2-3; V: TRBV6-6
DNA: TGTGCCAGCAGCTTAGCCCTGGGACAGTCGGAAAAACTGTTTTTT; CDR3: CASSLALGQSEKLFF; D: TRBD1; size: NA; J: TRBJ1-4; V: TRBV7-6
DNA: TGCGCCAGCAGCCAAGGGACTAGCGGGTCAGATACGCAGTATTTT; CDR3: CASSQGTSGSDTQYF; D: TRBD2; size: NA; J: TRBJ2-3; V: TRBV4-1
DNA: TGTGCCAGCCTTGGTTCGGGTCTACTAGGACGCGAGCAGTACTTC; CDR3: CASLGSGLLGREQYF; D: NA; size: NA; J: TRBJ2-7; V: TRBV6-1
DNA: TGTGCCAGCAGCTTGCTGGGGCTAGCCAAAAACATTCAGTACTTC; CDR3: CASSLLGLAKNIQYF; D: NA; size: NA; J: TRBJ2-4; V: TRBV5-6
DNA: TGTGCCAGCAGCATCGGGACAGCTAATGAAAAACTGTTTTTT; CDR3: CASSIGTANEKLFF; D: TRBD1; size: NA; J: TRBJ1-4; V: TRBV5-4
DNA: TGTGCCAGCAGCCAAGGGTTCCGACAAGGCTACAATGAGCAGTTCTTC; CDR3: CASSQGFRQGYNEQFF; D: NA; size: NA; J: TRBJ2-1; V: TRBV11-3
DNA: TGTGCCAGCAGTCTCCGGGGAGGGAATGAGCAGTTCTTC; CDR3: CASSLRGGNEQFF; D: TRBD2; size: NA; J: TRBJ2-1; V: TRBV27
DNA: TGTGCCAGTAGTATAAGGAAACAGGGGGCCTCCTACAATGAGCAGTTCTTC; CDR3: CASSIRKQGASYNEQFF; D: TRBD1; size: NA; J: TRBJ2-1; V: TRBV19
DNA: TGTGCCAGTAGTCCCGTTCCGGGTGAAGCTTTCTTT; CDR3: CASSPVPGEAFF; D: NA; size: NA; J: TRBJ1-1; V: TRBV19
DNA: TGTGCCACCACCGGGACAGGGAATTTAGCAAGGGAAAAACTGTTTTTT; CDR3: CATTGTGNLAREKLFF; D: TRBD1; size: NA; J: TRBJ1-4; V: TRBV28
DNA: TGCAGCGTTGGACAAGAGACCCAGTACTTC; CDR3: CSVGQETQYF; D: NA; size: NA; J: TRBJ2-5; V: TRBV29-1
DNA: TGTGCCAGCAGTACCCAGGGGTTTAGGCGGTTCTTC; CDR3: CASSTQGFRRFF; D: NA; size: NA; J: TRBJ2-1; V: TRBV28
DNA: TGTGCCAGCAGTTACGGCGGGTTGGGGCCAGATACGCAGTATTTT; CDR3: CASSYGGLGPDTQYF; D: NA; size: NA; J: TRBJ2-3; V: TRBV6-5
DNA: TGTGCCAGCAGCGTATCATCGGGCGGGGCGTATGGCTACACCTTC; CDR3: CASSVSSGGAYGYTF; D: NA; size: NA; J: TRBJ1-2; V: TRBV9
DNA: TGTGCCAGCAGCTTAGAGGGGGTAATTGGGTATGGCTACACCTTC; CDR3: CASSLEGVIGYGYTF; D: NA; size: NA; J: TRBJ1-2; V: TRBV7-9
DNA: TGTGCCAGCAGTGCAAGGGGACAGGCGAACACCGGGGAGCTGTTTTTT; CDR3: CASSARGQANTGELFF; D: TRBD1; size: NA; J: TRBJ2-2; V: TRBV6-1
DNA: TGTGCCAGGGGTTGGGGGCCCACCTACGAGCAGTACTTC; CDR3: CARGWGPTYEQYF; D: NA; size: NA; J: TRBJ2-7; V: TRBV9
DNA: TGTGCCAGCTCACCACCGGGGACTGGCTCCCGCGAGCAGTACTTC; CDR3: CASSPPGTGSREQYF; D: NA; size: NA; J: TRBJ2-7; V: TRBV18
DNA: TGTGCCAGCAGCGCCTTTCTAGCGGGTTACAATGAGCAGTTCTTC; CDR3: CASSAFLAGYNEQFF; D: TRBD2; size: NA; J: TRBJ2-1; V: TRBV9
DNA: TGCGCCAGCAGCTGGGAAGAGACCCAGTACTTC; CDR3: CASSWEETQYF; D: NA; size: NA; J: TRBJ2-5; V: TRBV5-1
DNA: TGTGCCAGCAGTGGACAGGGGGTTTATGGCTACACCTTC; CDR3: CASSGQGVYGYTF; D: TRBD1; size: medium-sized; J: TRBJ1-2; V: TRBV28
DNA: TGCGCCAGCAGCTTGGCGGGACAGGGGGCCTCCTATGGCTACACCTTC; CDR3: CASSLAGQGASYGYTF; D: TRBD1; size: NA; J: TRBJ1-2; V: TRBV5-1
DNA: TGCGCCAGCAGTGCCCGGGACTCCGGTAGGGATACGCAGTATTTT; CDR3: CASSARDSGRDTQYF; D: NA; size: once; J: TRBJ2-3; V: TRBV5-1
DNA: TGTGCCAGTCAGACTAGCGGGAAGAAAGATACGCAGTATTTT; CDR3: CASQTSGKKDTQYF; D: TRBD2; size: once; J: TRBJ2-3; V: TRBV2
DNA: TGCGCCAGCACCGCGGACTTCAATGAGCAGTTCTTC; CDR3: CASTADFNEQFF; D: NA; size: NA; J: TRBJ2-1; V: TRBV4-1
DNA: TGTGCCAGCAGCTTAACGGGACAAAGCACAGATACGCAGTATTTT; CDR3: CASSLTGQSTDTQYF; D: NA; size: NA; J: TRBJ2-3; V: TRBV7-3
DNA: TGTGCCAGCTCAACCGGGACAGATAATGAAAAACTGTTTTTT; CDR3: CASSTGTDNEKLFF; D: TRBD1; size: NA; J: TRBJ1-4; V: TRBV18
DNA: TGTGCCAGCACCAATCGGGGGGAGGCTCGCAATGAGCAGTTCTTC; CDR3: CASTNRGEARNEQFF; D: TRBD2; size: NA; J: TRBJ2-1; V: TRBV6-1
DNA: TGTGCCAGCAGCCAAGATTTGCTAGCGGGGGCCTCCACAGATACGCAGTATTTT; CDR3: CASSQDLLAGASTDTQYF; D: TRBD2; size: NA; J: TRBJ2-3; V: TRBV4-2
DNA: TGTGCCAGCACCGGGAGAGTACGTGGCTACACCTTC; CDR3: CASTGRVRGYTF; D: NA; size: NA; J: TRBJ1-2; V: TRBV6-1